Below are 10 T cell receptor beta chains sequenced from a single sample in a study of graft-versus-host responses after intestinal transplantation. What these receptors recognize is not known. Here immunoSEQ multiplex PCR was the method, and the copy in TCRdb shows in-frame clones only, minus some. Here the sample spans about 99,000 clones, roughly 87% being singletons. This specimen consisted of unstimulated CD4+ T cells sorted from spleen or lymph node cells, obtained before intestinal transplant. Receptors were obtained from a human donor who received an intestinal transplant.

V is TRBV2 and J is TRBJ1-5; D call uncertain. The V gene's germline CDR1 is SNHLY and CDR2 FYNNEI. CDR3 length: 15 residues. The V end was cut by 2 bases, the J end by 3 bases, with 11 bases between. CDR3: CASSEQGLVNQPQHF. The CDR3 DNA reads as TGTGCCAGCAGTGAACAAGGTCTAGTCAATCAGCCCCAGCATTTT.

This clone was seen a few times. The chain recombines TRBV9 with TRBJ2-7; 8 nucleotides agree with TRBD1. Germline CDR1 SGDLS, CDR2 YYNGEE. J gave up 6 bases and V 0 bases, and 11 bases lay outside the gene matches. The CDR3 totals 16 residues. The CDR3 is CASSVGGQGKMGEQYF. CDR3 DNA sequence: TGTGCCAGCAGCGTAGGAGGACAGGGCAAAATGGGCGAGCAGTACTTC.

The table lists this clone with a few counts. This chain uses TRBV7-9 with TRBJ2-7; tentative D call: TRBD2 (5 bases). The CDR3 loop spans 13 amino acids. With 7 bases removed from V and 6 bases from J, the gap between germline ends came to 16 bases. The V gene's germline CDR1 is SEHNR and CDR2 FQNEAQ (reference sequence). CDR3 in amino acids: CASTPALVSEQYF. For the CDR3, the DNA is TGTGCCAGCACCCCCGCACTAGTCTCCGAGCAGTACTTC.

This sequence joins TRBV5-1 and TRBJ2-7; 7 bases agree with TRBD2. Trimming removed 0 bases from V and 4 bases from J; junction bases left unmatched: 7. Looked up from germline, CDR1 is SGHRS and CDR2 is YFSETQ. The CDR3 is 15 residues long. The CDR3 reads CASSLGPSGIYEQYF. The CDR3 region has the DNA TGCGCCAGCAGCTTGGGACCTAGCGGCATATACGAGCAGTACTTC.

This clone has more than one count but fewer than ten. The V and J genes are TRBV2 and TRBJ2-3; 8 nucleotides line up with TRBD2. CDR3 length: 15 residues. Germline V gene data show CDR1 as SNHLY and CDR2 as FYNNEI. V lost 5 bases, J lost 1 base, and 5 bases stayed unmatched. The CDR3: CASSSATSGTDTQYF. The CDR3 bases are TGTGCCAGCAGTTCTGCGACTAGCGGCACAGATACGCAGTATTTT.

The chain combines TRBV6-1 with TRBJ2-2, with TRBD2 as a possible D gene (5 bases). CDR3 length equals 13 residues. The germline gives CDR1 MNHNS, CDR2 SASEGT. V dropped 5 bases and J dropped 1 base, with 5 bases sitting between them. Here the CDR3 reads CASSRGNTGELFF. CDR3 coding DNA: TGTGCCAGCAGTCGGGGGAACACCGGGGAGCTGTTTTTT.

J is TRBJ2-3 and V is TRBV23-1; D unclear. TRBV23-1 is filed as an ORF, its function uncertain. Trimming stripped 0 bases from V and 0 bases from J, with 19 bases between. This CDR3 region has 19 residues. The CDR3 reads CASSQSPLWQVNSTDTQYF. DNA of the CDR3: TGCGCCAGCAGTCAATCGCCCCTTTGGCAGGTTAATAGCACAGATACGCAGTATTTT.

This clone was counted a few times. The V call is TRBV9, the J call TRBJ2-3; 8 bases map to TRBD1. The CDR3 length is 15 residues. Trimming at V came to 3 bases and at J to 4 bases, leaving 7 bases not matched to a gene. Per the germline V gene, CDR1 is SGDLS and CDR2 is YYNGEE. The CDR3 nucleotides are TGTGCCAGCAGCGACCCGGACAGGGTGGCAGATACGCAGTATTTT. Encoded protein: CASSDPDRVADTQYF.

The rearrangement links TRBV29-1 to TRBJ2-1; D is uncertain. V lost 1 base to trimming and J lost 6 bases, with 7 bases between them. CDR3 length: 12 amino acids. In germline, CDR1 is SQVTM, CDR2 ANQGSEA. CDR3 region: CSVEVGGNEQFF. As DNA, the CDR3 is TGCAGCGTTGAAGTAGGCGGCAATGAGCAGTTCTTC.

The chain employs TRBV25-1 and TRBJ2-7; maybe TRBD1 (5 bases). V lost 4 bases to trimming and J lost 2 bases, with 6 bases between them. The CDR3 is 12 amino acids. Germline lookup yields CDR1 MGHDK and CDR2 SYGVNS. CDR3: CASSGGPYEQYF. In nucleotides, the CDR3 is TGTGCCAGCAGTGGGGGCCCCTACGAGCAGTACTTC.